A single sample gave rise to the 16 T cell receptor beta chains below, sequenced in a study of multiple sclerosis patients with progressive multifocal leukoencephalopathy. TCRdb's table, derived via immunoSEQ multiplex PCR, lists solely in-frame clones and lacks some. The sample has under 40,000 clones; approximately 91% are singletons. The time point was: before natalizumab initiation. Sequenced: PBMCs. The receptors come from a human donor with multiple sclerosis.

The V call is TRBV19, the J call TRBJ2-1; D possibly matches TRBD1 or TRBD2 (5 bases each). CDR1 and CDR2 from the germline V gene are LNHDA and SQIVND (reference sequence). The V end lost 2 bases, the J end lost 4 bases, and 12 bases lay between the germline ends. This CDR3 has 15 residues. The CDR3 region is CASSITGATYNEQFF. The CDR3 nucleotides read TGTGCCAGTAGTATAACCGGGGCTACGTACAATGAGCAGTTCTTC.

DNA for the CDR3: TGTGCCAGCAGCCCCTTAGGGAGACTAACAGGGTATCTTCAGGATACGCAGTATTTT. Residues: CASSPLGRLTGYLQDTQYF. The chain links TRBV28 to TRBJ2-3; D might be TRBD1 (6 bases). The CDR3 runs to 19 residues. Trimming shortened V by 6 bases and J by 6 bases, and 31 bases separated the two germline ends. Germline lookup yields CDR1 MDHEN and CDR2 SYDVKM.

The rearrangement joins TRBV27 to TRBJ1-5; the match to TRBD1 covers 9 bases. The CDR3 covers 14 residues. The germline V gene encodes CDR1 MNHEY and CDR2 SMNVEV (reference sequence). Unmatched junction bases numbered 7, after V lost 6 bases and J lost 7 bases. CDR3 DNA: TGTGCCAGCAGGGGACAGGGCCTCGTGCAGCCCCAGCATTTT. As protein: CASRGQGLVQPQHF.

This chain connects TRBV2 to TRBJ2-3, with TRBD1 matching over 8 bases. Germline V gives CDR1 SNHLY, CDR2 FYNNEI. CDR3 length: 13 amino acids. The trim removed 8 bases at V and 6 bases at J, leaving 7 bases unmatched. CDR3 region: CASDGQGRDTQYF. CDR3 nucleotide sequence: TGTGCCAGCGATGGACAGGGAAGGGATACGCAGTATTTT.

In its sample, this clone was seen once. The chain uses TRBV6-1 and TRBJ1-2; D perhaps matches TRBD1 (5 bases). CDR3 length: 12 amino acids. Trimming took 4 bases from V and 4 from J, leaving 7 bases between them. Germline V CDR1 and CDR2: MNHNS, SASEGT. In DNA, the CDR3 is TGTGCCAGCAGTGGGGGGAGCTATGGCTACACCTTC. Translating gives CASSGGSYGYTF.

The rearrangement uses TRBV6-5 and TRBJ1-4, with no clear D. CDR1 MNHEY and CDR2 SVGAGI come from the germline V gene. This CDR3 comprises 16 residues. V lost 4 bases and J lost 4, with 16 bases in between. The CDR3 spells CASSWGGVSGNEKLFF. Here the CDR3 DNA reads TGTGCCAGCAGTTGGGGTGGAGTCTCGGGTAATGAAAAACTGTTTTTT.

This chain uses TRBV19 with TRBJ1-6; D possibly corresponds to TRBD1 (5 bases). This CDR3 comprises 14 residues. V lost 6 bases to trimming and J lost 10 bases, with 16 bases between them. Germline-derived CDR1 and CDR2 are LNHDA and SQIVND (reference sequence). The CDR3 protein is CASRPGGERSPLHF. The CDR3 nucleotides are TGTGCCAGTAGGCCGGGGGGTGAAAGATCACCCCTCCACTTT. Drawing the rest from reference TRBV19 and TRBJ1-6, the complete variable domain is DGGITQSPKYLFRKEGQNVTLSCEQNLNHDAMYWYRQDPGQGLRLIYYSQIVNDFQKGDIAEGYSVSREKKESFPLTVTSAQKNPTAFYLCASRPGGERSPLHFGNGTRLTVT.

The DNA of the CDR3 is TGTGCCAGTAGTACTCAAATCAACAGCGGCAATCAGCCCCAGCATTTT. It yields the protein CASSTQINSGNQPQHF. This chain joins TRBV19 and TRBJ1-5; no firm D call. The CDR3 extends over 16 amino acids. The germline V gene has CDR1 LNHDA and CDR2 SQIVND (reference sequence). Trimming shortened V by 4 bases and J by 2 bases, and 15 bases separated the two germline ends. Complete variable domain (other parts from reference TRBV19 and TRBJ1-5): DGGITQSPKYLFRKEGQNVTLSCEQNLNHDAMYWYRQDPGQGLRLIYYSQIVNDFQKGDIAEGYSVSREKKESFPLTVTSAQKNPTAFYLCASSTQINSGNQPQHFGDGTRLSIL.

The rearrangement links TRBV28 to TRBJ1-4; TRBD1 agrees at 7 bases. Germline CDR1 and CDR2: MDHEN and SYDVKM. Losses at the gene ends were 5 bases for V and 7 bases for J; bases not matched to a gene: 10. The CDR3 spans 15 residues. Here the CDR3 reads CASSLLQGNGEKLFF. The CDR3, as DNA: TGTGCCAGCAGTCTCCTACAGGGGAATGGTGAAAAACTGTTTTTT.

This clone was observed once. V and J are TRBV25-1 and TRBJ2-7; a possible D gene is TRBD2 (5 bases). The CDR3 is 16 amino acids. Germline V gene lookup returns CDR1 MGHDK and CDR2 SYGVNS. Trimming pared 0 bases from V and 6 bases from J, leaving 18 bases between. The CDR3 sequence is CASSEYGGSSPREQYF. CDR3 coding DNA: TGTGCCAGCAGTGAATATGGCGGGTCATCCCCTCGCGAGCAGTACTTC.

Only one count was recorded for this clone. The chain uses TRBV28 and TRBJ1-1, with D hard to call. This CDR3 spans 12 amino acids. V dropped 0 bases and J dropped 9 bases, with 8 bases sitting between them. The germline V gene has CDR1 MDHEN and CDR2 SYDVKM. The CDR3 here is CASSLWGWQAFF. CDR3 sequence (DNA): TGTGCCAGCAGTTTATGGGGCTGGCAAGCTTTCTTT.

The chain couples TRBV4-3 to TRBJ1-5; D is uncertain. V was pared by 4 bases and J by 5 bases, with 9 bases between. The CDR3 contains 13 residues. Germline V gives CDR1 LGHNA, CDR2 YSLEER. The CDR3 sequence is CASSPGQYQPQHF. CDR3 DNA sequence: TGCGCCAGCAGCCCGGGCCAGTATCAGCCCCAGCATTTT.

The chain employs TRBV7-2 and TRBJ1-4; 9 nucleotides line up with TRBD1. Germline-derived CDR1 and CDR2 are SGHTA and FQGNSA. The CDR3 loop spans 15 amino acids. Trimming removed 5 bases from V and 4 bases from J; junction bases left unmatched: 5. CDR3 protein: CASSRGQGSNEKLFF. CDR3 DNA: TGTGCCAGCAGCAGAGGACAGGGGAGTAATGAAAAACTGTTTTTT.

The V gene is TRBV5-5, the J gene TRBJ2-7, with D perhaps assigned TRBD1 or TRBD2 (5 bases each). Looked up from germline, CDR1 is SGHKS and CDR2 is YYEKEE (reference sequence). The germline V and J ends were trimmed by 5 bases and 4 bases, with 19 bases remaining between them. The CDR3 totals 15 residues. This CDR3 is CASSSSGSPRYEQYF. The CDR3 DNA reads as TGTGCCAGCAGTTCTTCAGGGAGCCCCCGGTACGAGCAGTACTTC.

V usage is TRBV6-1 and J usage is TRBJ2-1; D perhaps matches TRBD2 (6 bases). Germline V gene lookup returns CDR1 MNHNS and CDR2 SASEGT. This CDR3 comprises 14 residues. V was shortened by 7 bases and J by 2 bases, with 12 bases between the two germline ends. The CDR3 region is CASNMERAYNEQFF. CDR3 nucleotides: TGTGCCAGCAACATGGAGCGGGCCTACAATGAGCAGTTCTTC.

The chain joins TRBV7-2 to TRBJ2-7; tentative D call: TRBD2 (6 bases). Trimming took 1 base from V and 9 from J, leaving 19 bases between them. This CDR3 contains 15 residues. The V gene's germline CDR1 is SGHTA and CDR2 FQGNSA. The CDR3 DNA reads as TGTGCCAGCAGCTTAGTCCCGGGAGCCGCCCCGGTGCAGTACTTC. Protein sequence: CASSLVPGAAPVQYF. Supplemented by reference TRBV7-2 and TRBJ2-7, the full variable domain reads GAGVSQSPSNKVTEKGKDVELRCDPISGHTALYWYRQSLGQGLEFLIYFQGNSAPDKSGLPSDRFSAERTGGSVSTLTIQRTQQEDSAVYLCASSLVPGAAPVQYFGPGTRLTVT.